Sequencing of this TCR beta chain was carried out in a study of tumor-infiltrating lymphocytes in primary liver carcinoma. Study findings and constraints: Tumor-blood pairs (like tumor-adjacent pairs) overlapped less than tumor region pairs did.

Total RNA amounting to roughly 0.5 ug was the source from which TCR beta cDNA was made with a constant-region primer. Each TCR beta library was derived from three nested multiplex PCR rounds that employed slightly modified ARM-PCR. With TRBV1-TRBV30 forward primers and a C-beta reverse primer, the first two PCR rounds were run for roughly 10 cycles each. TCRdb called the multiplex PCR reads again in MiXCR, with one record for every CDR3 protein. The sample carries 310,000 or so distinct CDR3 sequences, about three fifths recorded once. Points on this clonotype: Its antigen is not known.

The CDR3 totals 16 residues. Germline V CDR1 and CDR2: SEHNR, FQNEAQ (reference sequence). V was cut by 1 base and J by 5 bases, with 17 bases left in between. Unsorted whole blood supplied the RNA, and germline DNA was extracted too. The clonotype originates from a woman in her 30s with primary liver carcinoma and hepatitis B virus infection. Specimen: peripheral blood. The V call is TRBV7-9, the J call TRBJ2-5; D is perhaps TRBD2 (6 bases). In DNA form, the CDR3 reads TGTGCCAGCAGCTTAGTGGTGACGACTAGAGGGGAGACCCAGTACTTC. Its translation is CASSLVVTTRGETQYF.